The entry below gives a single T cell receptor (beta chain) sequence along with its context. Its antigen is unknown. Base qualities are not recorded, but no much larger clone differs from it by a single base. This sample is part of a study of shared clonotypes between healthy human individuals (dated by TCRdb to 2020 to 2022). About the full investigation: A couple of women and three men aged 18 to 49 years were included in the cohort. For each donor, CD4 naive and CD4 memory were each run on three plates, CD8 naive on two plates, and CD8 memory on one plate. Blood TCR repertoires of about 5 healthy adults were deeply sequenced to estimate repertoire size and the extent of clonotype sharing between individuals. Different laboratories and diverse techniques were used to prepare libraries and sequence TCR repertoires, to increase sequencing depth and limit assay-specific biases. Leukapheresis yielded between about 0.8 and 8.9 billion PBMCs per donor. Study-wide findings and limitations: Approximately 5% of naive CD4, around 3.6% of naive CD8, around 2.3% of memory CD4, and around 0.42% of memory CD8 clonotypes were shared across several donors. Rarefaction of sorted-subset datasets indicated incomplete sequencing despite the large sequencing depth. The small number of donors limited the genetic and exposure-history diversity represented. Pairwise subsampling led to the expectation that sequencing depth would affect the degree of clonotype sharing among donors. Naive subsets generally had larger estimated clonotype richness than memory subsets. Compared with non-shared clonotypes, clonotypes shared by all four sorted-subset donors had higher generation probabilities. Sampling was restricted to blood, and TCR repertoires in tissues likely differ from the TCR repertoires found in blood.

The donors were healthy, HIV-negative adults who had no recently reported acute infections or vaccinations. Every donor was a Caucasian adult living in Nashville, Tennessee, USA. CD4+ T cells were enriched by magnetic negative selection, after which naive cells were positively selected on CD45RA and the negative fraction was taken as the memory subset. Blood was obtained by leukapheresis, after which PBMCs were separated by Ficoll-Histopaque density gradient centrifugation and cryopreserved in liquid nitrogen vapor phase. Purity and quantity of every magnetically sorted T cell population were checked by analytical flow cytometry. Genomic DNA was isolated from every sorted fraction and measured by UV absorbance on a Nanodrop 2000c. Via the germline V gene, CDR1 is SNHLY and CDR2 FYNNEI. The junction shows trimming of 3 bases on V and 3 bases on J, plus 11 bases between the germline ends. The CDR3 contains 14 residues, cysteine and phenylalanine counted. Of the read, only the CDR3 DNA is kept; its 42 bases are in frame from base 1.

Using the deep immunoSEQ assay, TCR CDR3 regions were amplified from genomic DNA by multiplex PCR. For each cell subset, the extracted genomic DNA was distributed evenly across all wells of several immunoSEQ 96-well plates, and each plate served as one replicate. Each replicate PCR for sorted subsets received roughly 0.2 ug genomic DNA, equal to roughly 30,000 T cell genomes. The purified libraries were quantified using a Qubit 3.0 fluorometer, sized with a Bioanalyzer 2100, and then quantified again using the KAPA Library Quantification kit. A separate single-read 150-cycle Illumina NextSeq 550 flow cell was used to sequence each immunoSEQ 96-well plate. The source study handled its data this way. Because the immunoSEQ output held only junctional sequences and lacked quality scores, the filtering could not match the filtering applied to full-length reads. Sequences were annotated with PyIR, a Python wrapper for IgBLAST v1.9, using IMGT germline references to assign V/J genes and CDR3. Reads with weak V/J assignments (E-value above 1e-6), missing CDR3, stop codons, out-of-frame junctions, or ambiguous translated residues were removed. V3J clonotypes were defined by identical inferred V gene, J gene, and CDR3 amino acid sequence. Percentage overlap between repertoires was calculated by dividing the number of shared unique clonotypes by the size of the smaller repertoire. Richness of each repertoire was evaluated using RTK rarefaction, the Chao1 estimator, and Recon v2.1 estimates of unobserved clonotypes. Generation probabilities were computed with OLGA for all TCRbeta clonotypes obtained by the gDNA method from a handful of donors. Sourced from immuneACCESS, this table was stored by TCRdb with only in-frame sequences that have V and J called. A share of the clones is absent; for the studies checked, an unresolved V gene accounts for under half, and the remainder has no known explanation. V and J calls and clone size are those listed in that table; D and trimming were worked out from the DNA. This sample holds 1.6 million or so clones; roughly 96% were observed only once. The ten biggest clones cover approximately 1.1% of the sample.

The sample taken for sequencing was naive CD4+ T cells sorted from blood. Per the publication, the cell subset or site label means: CD45RA+ positively selected. This clonotype was sampled from a man aged 25 to 45 in good health. The V and J segments used are TRBV2 and TRBJ1-1; there is no confident call for the D gene. The CDR3 region reads CASSDTAGDTEAFF. The nucleotide sequence is given as TGTGCCAGCAGTGACACGGCTGGGGACACTGAAGCTTTCTTT.